Presented here are 22 T cell receptor beta chains from one specimen sequenced in a study of neoadjuvant nivolumab and ipilimumab in lung cancer. The table came from immunoSEQ multiplex PCR; TCRdb's copy has only in-frame clones and leaves some out. The data show about 18,000 clones, with 79% seen just once and about 8.1% held by the top ten. Here the sequenced sample was tumor tissue, taken after neoadjuvant nivolumab, alone or with ipilimumab, at or shortly before surgery. The receptors come from an adult with non-small cell lung cancer.

The chain employs TRBV5-1 and TRBJ2-7; possibly TRBD1 or TRBD2 for D (6 bases each). Germline lookup yields CDR1 SGHRS and CDR2 YFSETQ. CDR3 size: 16 residues. Trimming took off 1 base at V and 1 base at J, with 15 bases between the two ends. In DNA form, the CDR3 reads TGCGCCAGCAGCTTGTTGGGGGGCCCCATTTCCTACGAGCAGTACTTC. It codes for CASSLLGGPISYEQYF.

J is TRBJ1-2 and V is TRBV5-6; TRBD1 matches at 11 bases. Germline trimming cut 3 bases from V and 7 bases from J; bases unmatched to any gene: 2. In germline, CDR1 is SGHDT, CDR2 YYEEEE. The CDR3 is 13 amino acids. The CDR3 loop is CASSSDRGLGYTF. CDR3 nucleotides: TGTGCCAGCAGCTCGGACAGGGGGCTTGGCTACACCTTC.

The chain couples TRBV28 to TRBJ1-5; TRBD1 is a possible D gene (5 bases). The CDR3 runs to 14 residues. The V gene lost 7 bases and the J gene lost 4 bases, with 14 bases spanning the gap. Germline V gives CDR1 MDHEN, CDR2 SYDVKM. This chain's CDR3 is CASMGGGTNQPQHF. For the CDR3, the DNA is TGTGCCAGCATGGGCGGAGGGACGAATCAGCCCCAGCATTTT.

This rearrangement joins TRBV11-2 to TRBJ2-7; 7 nucleotides match TRBD1. Germline V gene lookup returns CDR1 SGHAT and CDR2 FQNNGV. The CDR3 loop spans 13 amino acids. Germline trimming cut 6 bases from V and 4 bases from J; bases unmatched to any gene: 6. CDR3 bases: TGTGCCAGCAGACAGGGGATAATGTACGAGCAGTACTTC. It specifies CASRQGIMYEQYF.

J is TRBJ1-2 and V is TRBV9; D unresolved. Trimming stripped 0 bases from V and 7 bases from J, with 19 bases between. This CDR3 region has 16 residues. CDR1 and CDR2 from the germline V gene are SGDLS and YYNGEE. Here the CDR3 reads CASSVEIRPSRSGYTF. Written as DNA, the CDR3 is TGTGCCAGCAGCGTAGAGATTCGGCCCTCTCGAAGTGGCTACACCTTC.

The J gene is TRBJ2-6, the V gene TRBV7-2; D gene unclear. This CDR3 region has 16 residues. The V gene lost 5 bases and the J gene lost 0 bases, with 11 bases spanning the gap. Germline lookup yields CDR1 SGHTA and CDR2 FQGNSA. DNA for the CDR3: TGTGCCAGCAGCCAAGGGCAAACCTCTGGGGCCAACGTCCTGACTTTC. It codes for CASSQGQTSGANVLTF.

V and J are TRBV14 and TRBJ1-1, with a weak D call TRBD1 (5 bases). The CDR3 runs 13 residues. Trimming pared 5 bases from V and 3 bases from J, leaving 10 bases between. The germline V gene has CDR1 SGHDN and CDR2 FVKESK. Here the CDR3 DNA reads TGTGCCAGCAGCGGACAAAGCTACACTGAAGCTTTCTTT. Translating gives CASSGQSYTEAFF. The full variable domain, in which reference TRBV14 and TRBJ1-1 provide the parts outside the CDR3, is EAGVTQFPSHSVIEKGQTVTLRCDPISGHDNLYWYRRVMGKEIKFLLHFVKESKQDESGMPNNRFLAERTGGTYSTLKVQPAELEDSGVYFCASSGQSYTEAFFGQGTRLTVV.

This chain's CDR3 is CASSASGTGKGYTF. In DNA, the CDR3 is TGTGCCAGCAGCGCCTCCGGGACAGGGAAGGGCTACACCTTC. The rearrangement uses TRBV9 and TRBJ1-2; 9 bases are shared with TRBD1. Trimming at V came to 3 bases and at J to 8 bases, leaving 8 bases not matched to a gene. Germline-derived CDR1 and CDR2 are SGDLS and YYNGEE. The CDR3 covers 14 residues.

The chain links TRBV11-2 to TRBJ2-5; 8 bases align to TRBD2. The CDR3 loop spans 14 amino acids. The germline V gene has CDR1 SGHAT and CDR2 FQNNGV. V lost 5 bases, J lost 5 bases, and 7 bases stayed unmatched. CDR3 in DNA: TGTGCCAGCAGCCCCAGCAGCGGGGGTGAGACCCAGTACTTC. Protein sequence: CASSPSSGGETQYF.

J is TRBJ2-1 and V is TRBV6-6; the D gene is possibly TRBD2 (6 bases). Germline V CDR1 and CDR2: MNHNY, SVGAGI (reference sequence). This CDR3 has 14 residues. Trimming removed 0 bases at V and 7 bases at J, with 10 bases between. CDR3 amino acids: CASSYSGGTNEQFF. For the CDR3, the DNA is TGTGCCAGCAGTTACTCCGGGGGTACAAATGAGCAGTTCTTC.

The chain recombines TRBV5-1 with TRBJ1-1; D is ambiguous. This CDR3 spans 15 amino acids. V was pared by 0 bases and J by 2 bases, with 11 bases between. Germline V gives CDR1 SGHRS, CDR2 YFSETQ. The CDR3: CASSLGSTFNTEAFF. For the CDR3, the DNA is TGCGCCAGCAGCTTGGGCTCTACTTTCAACACTGAAGCTTTCTTT.

Only one count was recorded for this clone. The rearrangement joins TRBV18 to TRBJ2-6; D perhaps matches TRBD1 (6 bases). The V end was cut by 3 bases, the J end by 0 bases, with 18 bases between. The CDR3 runs 19 residues. Germline CDR1 KGHSH, CDR2 LQKENI. CDR3 amino acids: CASSPLDRSYASGANVLTF. DNA for the CDR3: TGTGCCAGCTCACCGCTTGACAGGTCGTACGCCTCTGGGGCCAACGTCCTGACTTTC.

The gene calls are TRBV7-9 and TRBJ2-2; D is unresolved. Germline-derived CDR1 and CDR2 are SEHNR and FQNEAQ (reference sequence). The CDR3 extends over 15 amino acids. Trimming shortened V by 5 bases and J by 6 bases, and 16 bases separated the two germline ends. CDR3 DNA: TGTGCCAGCAGCAAACTGGCTCTGACGTCCGGGGAGCTGTTTTTT. Its translation: CASSKLALTSGELFF.

Here the CDR3 DNA reads TGCAGTGCGGCACACACAGATACGCAGTATTTT. It encodes CSAAHTDTQYF. The chain employs TRBV20-1 and TRBJ2-3; D remains unclear. The CDR3 has 11 residues. Germline V lookup: CDR1 DFQATT, CDR2 SNEGSKA (reference sequence). V lost 6 bases, J lost 2 bases, and 6 bases lay in between.

The J gene is TRBJ1-2, the V gene TRBV19; a weak D match, TRBD1 (5 bases). V lost 5 bases to trimming and J lost 4 bases, with 14 bases between them. CDR1 is LNHDA, CDR2 SQIVND, per germline (reference sequence). The CDR3 has 14 amino acids. CDR3 sequence reads: CASSFRDGAYGYTF. DNA of the CDR3: TGTGCCAGTAGTTTCCGGGACGGCGCCTATGGCTACACCTTC.

A few counts support this clone. This chain connects TRBV18 to TRBJ2-1; TRBD1 might be the D (5 bases). The germline V gene encodes CDR1 KGHSH and CDR2 LQKENI. The CDR3 contains 14 residues. The V gene lost 5 bases and the J gene lost 5 bases, with 13 bases spanning the gap. In nucleotides, the CDR3 is TGTGCCAGCTCAGATTGGGGCATCGACAATGAGCAGTTCTTC. This codes for CASSDWGIDNEQFF.

The CDR3 sequence: CASSVANSPLHF. The CDR3, as DNA: TGTGCCAGCAGTGTGGCTAATTCACCCCTCCACTTT. This sequence joins TRBV6-5 and TRBJ1-6; unclear D gene. The V and J ends lost 5 bases and 6 bases respectively, with 5 bases between them. Germline values: CDR1 MNHEY, CDR2 SVGAGI. The CDR3 contains 12 residues.

The genes are TRBV4-1 and TRBJ1-5; D unclear. The CDR3 consists of 15 residues. Germline lookup yields CDR1 MGHRA and CDR2 YSYEKL. The germline V and J ends were trimmed by 1 base and 0 bases, with 7 bases remaining between them. CDR3 residues: CASSQGLDSNQPQHF. Written as DNA, the CDR3 is TGCGCCAGCAGCCAAGGCCTGGATAGCAATCAGCCCCAGCATTTT.

The V and J genes are TRBV18 and TRBJ2-7; D may be TRBD1 or TRBD2 (5 bases each). There are 16 residues in the CDR3. V was trimmed by 4 bases and J by 6 bases, leaving 22 bases between them. Germline loops: CDR1 KGHSH, CDR2 LQKENI. CDR3 nucleotide sequence: TGTGCCAGCTCACTAGAGGGCCGGGGCCTAGGAGGCGAGCAGTACTTC. Encoded protein: CASSLEGRGLGGEQYF.

This chain links TRBV19 with TRBJ1-1; a possible D gene is TRBD1 (5 bases). The length of the CDR3 is 15 residues. With 3 bases removed from V and 0 bases from J, the gap between germline ends came to 11 bases. Germline CDR1 reads LNHDA; CDR2 reads SQIVND (reference sequence). The DNA of the CDR3 is TGTGCCAGTAGTATCTTGGCAGGGTTGAACACTGAAGCTTTCTTT. Its protein product is CASSILAGLNTEAFF. The full variable domain, rest sourced from reference TRBV19 and TRBJ1-1, is DGGITQSPKYLFRKEGQNVTLSCEQNLNHDAMYWYRQDPGQGLRLIYYSQIVNDFQKGDIAEGYSVSREKKESFPLTVTSAQKNPTAFYLCASSILAGLNTEAFFGQGTRLTVV.

The chain carries TRBV5-1 and TRBJ2-3; TRBD2 matches 9 bases. CDR1 and CDR2 from the germline V gene are SGHRS and YFSETQ. The trim removed 6 bases at V and 6 bases at J, leaving 11 bases unmatched. The CDR3 sequence is 15 residues long. The CDR3: CASKTGLAAPDTQYF. Written as DNA, the CDR3 is TGCGCCAGCAAAACGGGACTAGCTGCGCCGGATACGCAGTATTTT.

This chain links TRBV5-1 with TRBJ2-7; 7 bases are shared with TRBD1. The CDR3 runs 13 residues. After removal of 4 bases from V and 6 bases from J, the junction contained 7 bases not matched to a gene. CDR1 SGHRS and CDR2 YFSETQ come from the germline V gene. The CDR3 region is CASSLSRQGEQYF. The CDR3 DNA is TGCGCCAGCAGCCTTTCTAGACAGGGCGAGCAGTACTTC.